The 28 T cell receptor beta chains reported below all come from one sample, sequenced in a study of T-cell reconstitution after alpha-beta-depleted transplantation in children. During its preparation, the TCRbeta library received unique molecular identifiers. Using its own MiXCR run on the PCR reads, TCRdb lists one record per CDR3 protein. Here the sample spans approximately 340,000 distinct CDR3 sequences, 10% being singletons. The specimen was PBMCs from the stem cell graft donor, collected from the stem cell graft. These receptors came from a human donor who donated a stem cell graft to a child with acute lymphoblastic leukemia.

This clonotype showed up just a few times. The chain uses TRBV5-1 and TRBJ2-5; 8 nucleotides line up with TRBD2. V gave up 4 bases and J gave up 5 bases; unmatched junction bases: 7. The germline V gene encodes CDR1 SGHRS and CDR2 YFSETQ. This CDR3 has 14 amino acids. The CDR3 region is CASSEDSGMETQYF. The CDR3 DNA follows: TGCGCCAGCAGCGAAGATAGCGGGATGGAGACCCAGTACTTC.

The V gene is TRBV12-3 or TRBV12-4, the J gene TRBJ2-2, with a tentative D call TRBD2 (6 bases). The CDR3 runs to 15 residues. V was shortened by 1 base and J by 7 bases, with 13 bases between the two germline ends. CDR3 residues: CASSLVTGAGGELFF. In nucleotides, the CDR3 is TGTGCCAGCAGTTTAGTCACGGGAGCGGGCGGGGAGCTGTTTTTT.

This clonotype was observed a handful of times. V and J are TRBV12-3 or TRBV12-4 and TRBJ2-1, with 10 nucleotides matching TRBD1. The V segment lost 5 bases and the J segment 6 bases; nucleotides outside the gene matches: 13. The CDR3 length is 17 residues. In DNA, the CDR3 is TGTGCCAGCAGTCCGGGACAGGGGCTAATACTTGGCAATGAGCAGTTCTTC. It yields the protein CASSPGQGLILGNEQFF.

Here the CDR3 reads CASSQEPDGDEQYF. CDR3 bases: TGCGCCAGCAGCCAGGAGCCGGACGGGGACGAGCAGTACTTC. The chain couples TRBV4-3 to TRBJ2-7, with TRBD2 as a possible D gene (5 bases). Germline V lookup: CDR1 LGHNA, CDR2 YSLEER. The CDR3 contains 14 residues. V shed 3 bases and J shed 5 bases, with 14 bases lying between them.

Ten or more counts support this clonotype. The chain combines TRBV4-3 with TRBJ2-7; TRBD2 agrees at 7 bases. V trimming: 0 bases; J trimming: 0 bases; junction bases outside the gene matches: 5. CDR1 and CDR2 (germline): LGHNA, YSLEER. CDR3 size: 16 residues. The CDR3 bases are TGCGCCAGCAGCCAAGATCTGGCTAGCGGCTCCTACGAGCAGTACTTC. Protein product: CASSQDLASGSYEQYF.

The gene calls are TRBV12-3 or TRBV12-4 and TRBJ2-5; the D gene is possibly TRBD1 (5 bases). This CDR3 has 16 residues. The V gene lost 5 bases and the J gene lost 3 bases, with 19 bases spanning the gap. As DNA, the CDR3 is TGTGCCAGCAGTCCCCCGCCCATTAACAGGAAAGAGACCCAGTACTTC. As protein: CASSPPPINRKETQYF.

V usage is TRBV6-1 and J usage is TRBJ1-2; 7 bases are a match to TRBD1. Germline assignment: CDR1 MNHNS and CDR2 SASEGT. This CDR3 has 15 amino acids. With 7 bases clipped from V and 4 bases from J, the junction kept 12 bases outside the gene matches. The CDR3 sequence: CASTAYPGDSYGYTF. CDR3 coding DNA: TGTGCCAGCACGGCCTACCCTGGGGACAGCTATGGCTACACCTTC.

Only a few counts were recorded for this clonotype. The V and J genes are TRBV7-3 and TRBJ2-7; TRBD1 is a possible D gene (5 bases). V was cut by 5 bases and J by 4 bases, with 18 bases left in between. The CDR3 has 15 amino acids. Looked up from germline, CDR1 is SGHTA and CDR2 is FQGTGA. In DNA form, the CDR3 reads TGTGCCAGCAGCCCGGACGGCGGAAGGGGATACGAGCAGTACTTC. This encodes CASSPDGGRGYEQYF.

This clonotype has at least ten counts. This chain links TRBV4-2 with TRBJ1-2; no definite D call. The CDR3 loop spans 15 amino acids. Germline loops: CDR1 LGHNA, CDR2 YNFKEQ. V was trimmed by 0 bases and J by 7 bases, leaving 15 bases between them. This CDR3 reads CASSQDHRESFGYTF. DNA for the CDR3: TGTGCCAGCAGCCAAGATCATAGGGAATCCTTTGGCTACACCTTC.

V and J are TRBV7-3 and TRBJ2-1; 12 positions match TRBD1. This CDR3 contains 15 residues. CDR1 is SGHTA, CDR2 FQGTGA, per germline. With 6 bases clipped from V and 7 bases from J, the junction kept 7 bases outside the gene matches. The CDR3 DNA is TGTGCCAGCAGTGTAGCGGGACAGGGGGCAAATGAGCAGTTCTTC. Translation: CASSVAGQGANEQFF.

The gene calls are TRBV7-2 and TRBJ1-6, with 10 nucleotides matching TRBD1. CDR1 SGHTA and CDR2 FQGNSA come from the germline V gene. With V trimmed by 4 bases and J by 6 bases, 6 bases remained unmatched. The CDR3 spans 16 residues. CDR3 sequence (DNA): TGTGCCAGCAGCTACGGACAGGGGGTCAGTAATTCACCCCTCCACTTT. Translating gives CASSYGQGVSNSPLHF.

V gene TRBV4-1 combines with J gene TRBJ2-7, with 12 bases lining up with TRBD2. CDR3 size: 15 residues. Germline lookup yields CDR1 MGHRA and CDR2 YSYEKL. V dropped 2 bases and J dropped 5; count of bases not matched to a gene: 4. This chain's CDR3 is CASSQLAGGSDEQYF. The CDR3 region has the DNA TGCGCCAGCAGCCAACTAGCGGGAGGGAGCGACGAGCAGTACTTC.

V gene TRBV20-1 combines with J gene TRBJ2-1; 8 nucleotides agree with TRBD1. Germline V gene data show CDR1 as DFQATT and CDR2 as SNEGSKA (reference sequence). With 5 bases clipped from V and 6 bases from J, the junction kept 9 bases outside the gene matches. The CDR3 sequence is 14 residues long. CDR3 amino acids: CSARTGTGTNEQFF. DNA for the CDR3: TGCAGTGCTCGTACCGGGACAGGAACCAATGAGCAGTTCTTC.

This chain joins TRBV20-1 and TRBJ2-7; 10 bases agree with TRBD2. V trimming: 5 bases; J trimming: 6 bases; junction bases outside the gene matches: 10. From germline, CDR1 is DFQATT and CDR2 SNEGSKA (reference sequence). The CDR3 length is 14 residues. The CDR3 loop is CSAHLAGEGREQYF. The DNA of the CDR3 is TGCAGTGCTCACCTAGCGGGAGAAGGACGCGAGCAGTACTTC.

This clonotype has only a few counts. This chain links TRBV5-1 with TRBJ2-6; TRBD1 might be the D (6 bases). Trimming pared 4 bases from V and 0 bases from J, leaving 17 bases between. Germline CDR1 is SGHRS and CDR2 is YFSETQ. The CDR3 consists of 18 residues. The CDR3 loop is CASSLGTGPSSGANVLTF. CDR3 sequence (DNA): TGCGCCAGCAGCCTAGGTACAGGGCCTAGCTCTGGGGCCAACGTCCTGACTTTC.

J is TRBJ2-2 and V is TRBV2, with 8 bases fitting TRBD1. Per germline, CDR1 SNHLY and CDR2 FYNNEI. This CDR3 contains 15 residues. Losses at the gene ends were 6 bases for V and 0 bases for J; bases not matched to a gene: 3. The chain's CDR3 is CASSNRGANTGELFF. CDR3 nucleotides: TGTGCCAGCAGCAACAGGGGGGCGAACACCGGGGAGCTGTTTTTT.

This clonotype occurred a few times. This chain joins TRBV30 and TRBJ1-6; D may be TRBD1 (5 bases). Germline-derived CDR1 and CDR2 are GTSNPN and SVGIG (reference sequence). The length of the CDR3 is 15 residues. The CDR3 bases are TGTGCTACGAGGGGTAGTAGCTCCTATAATTCACCCCTCCACTTT. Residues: CATRGSSSYNSPLHF. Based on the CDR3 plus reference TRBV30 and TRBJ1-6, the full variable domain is SQTIHQWPATLVQPVGSPLSLECTVEGTSNPNLYWYRQAAGRGLQLLFYSVGIGQISSEVPQNLSASRPQDRQFILSSKKLLLSDSGFYLCATRGSSSYNSPLHFGNGTRLTVT.

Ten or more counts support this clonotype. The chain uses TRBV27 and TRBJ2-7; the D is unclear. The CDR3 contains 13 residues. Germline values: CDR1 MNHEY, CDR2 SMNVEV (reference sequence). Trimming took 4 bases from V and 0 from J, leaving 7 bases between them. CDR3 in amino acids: CASSWVASYEQYF. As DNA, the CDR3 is TGTGCCAGCAGTTGGGTCGCCTCCTACGAGCAGTACTTC.

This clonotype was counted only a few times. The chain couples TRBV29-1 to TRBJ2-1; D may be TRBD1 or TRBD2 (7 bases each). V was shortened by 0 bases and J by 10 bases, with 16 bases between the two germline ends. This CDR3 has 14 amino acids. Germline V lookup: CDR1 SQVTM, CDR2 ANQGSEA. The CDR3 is CSVEDRGGPGEQFF. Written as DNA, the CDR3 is TGCAGCGTTGAAGACAGGGGGGGACCTGGGGAGCAGTTCTTC.

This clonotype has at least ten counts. In DNA, the CDR3 is TGCGCCAGCAGCTCCGGTGCTAGCGGGAGAGTGGACGAGCAGTACTTC. Translating gives CASSSGASGRVDEQYF. This chain links TRBV5-1 with TRBJ2-7, with 10 bases fitting TRBD2. The germline gives CDR1 SGHRS, CDR2 YFSETQ. The CDR3 spans 16 residues. The ends lost 3 bases at V and 5 bases at J; junction bases unmatched: 11.

CDR3 bases: TGCGCCAGCAGCCAAGATGTGGGCCTTAGCGGGAGAGACTACAATGAGCAGTTCTTC. Its protein product is CASSQDVGLSGRDYNEQFF. This chain uses TRBV4-3 with TRBJ2-1; 9 bases align to TRBD2. The CDR3 covers 19 residues. Germline V CDR1 and CDR2: LGHNA, YSLEER. V dropped 0 bases and J dropped 3; count of bases not matched to a gene: 12.

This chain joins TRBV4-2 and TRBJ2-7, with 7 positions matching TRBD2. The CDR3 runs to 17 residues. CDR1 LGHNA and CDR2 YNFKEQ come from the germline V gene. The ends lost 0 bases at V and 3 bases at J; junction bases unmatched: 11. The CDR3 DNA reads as TGTGCCAGCAGCCAAGAACCTGGGATAGCGGGCGTCTACGAGCAGTACTTC. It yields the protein CASSQEPGIAGVYEQYF.

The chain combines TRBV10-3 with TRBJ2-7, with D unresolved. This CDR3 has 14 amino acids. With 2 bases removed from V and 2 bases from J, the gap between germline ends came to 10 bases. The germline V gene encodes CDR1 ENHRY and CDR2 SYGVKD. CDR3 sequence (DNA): TGTGCCATCAGTGAGGCATGGGGAACCTACGAGCAGTACTTC. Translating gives CAISEAWGTYEQYF.

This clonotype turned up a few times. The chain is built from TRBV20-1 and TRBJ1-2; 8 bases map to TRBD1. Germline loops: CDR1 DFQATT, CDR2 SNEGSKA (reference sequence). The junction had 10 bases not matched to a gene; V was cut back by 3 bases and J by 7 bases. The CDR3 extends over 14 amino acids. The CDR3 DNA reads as TGCAGTGCTAGGTCGGACAGGGCGACGCGTGGCTACACCTTC. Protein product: CSARSDRATRGYTF.

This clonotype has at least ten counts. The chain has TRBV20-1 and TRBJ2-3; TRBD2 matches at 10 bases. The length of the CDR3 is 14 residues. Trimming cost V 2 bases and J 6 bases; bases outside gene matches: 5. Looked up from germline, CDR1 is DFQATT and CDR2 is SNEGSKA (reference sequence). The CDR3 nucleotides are TGCAGTGCTAGACTAGCGGGAGATACCGATACGCAGTATTTT. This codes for CSARLAGDTDTQYF.

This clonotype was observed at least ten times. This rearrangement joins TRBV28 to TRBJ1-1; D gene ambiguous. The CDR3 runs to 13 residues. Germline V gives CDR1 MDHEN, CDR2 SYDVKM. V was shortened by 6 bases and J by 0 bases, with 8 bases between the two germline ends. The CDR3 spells CASSRGMNTEAFF. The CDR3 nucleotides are TGTGCCAGCAGCCGAGGCATGAACACTGAAGCTTTCTTT.

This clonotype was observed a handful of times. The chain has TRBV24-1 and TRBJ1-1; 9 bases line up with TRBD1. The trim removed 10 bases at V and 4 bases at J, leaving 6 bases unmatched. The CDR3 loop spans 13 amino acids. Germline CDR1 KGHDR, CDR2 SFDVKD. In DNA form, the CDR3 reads TGTGCCACAAAGGGACAGGGAAGCACTGAAGCTTTCTTT. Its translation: CATKGQGSTEAFF.

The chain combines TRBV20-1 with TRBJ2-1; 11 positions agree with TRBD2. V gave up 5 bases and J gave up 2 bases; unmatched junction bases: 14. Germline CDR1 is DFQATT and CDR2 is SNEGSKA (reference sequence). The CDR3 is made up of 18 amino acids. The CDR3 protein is CSALRPQLAGDPYNEQFF. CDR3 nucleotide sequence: TGCAGTGCTCTCCGCCCCCAACTAGCGGGAGACCCCTACAATGAGCAGTTCTTC.